This T cell receptor beta chain was recovered during a study of beta chain features in type 1 diabetes (dated by TCRdb to 2016 to 2019). General notes on the study: No differences in mean age, gender distribution, total cell number or subset yield were found between patients and healthy donors. The study compared TCRB repertoires of sorted circulating CD4+ T cell subsets between recently diagnosed type 1 diabetes patients and matched healthy donors. Naive and central memory subsets were obtained from all 28 donors, but regulatory and stem cell-like memory subsets were isolated from only 8 patients and roughly eight healthy donors. A total of about 110 million sorted cells were examined across all samples, and the number of cells per subset was strongly correlated with RNA yield.

The CDR3 measures 14 amino acids from cysteine to phenylalanine. The read is trimmed to its CDR3 DNA, 42 bases read in frame from base 1. V sheds 2 bases and J sheds 2 bases, leaving 9 bases between their ends. CDR1 and CDR2, per the germline V gene, are MDHEN and SYDVKM. The entire isolated RNA was reverse transcribed using the High Capacity cDNA Reverse Transcription Kit, and thus expressed TCRB transcripts were sequenced. Deep immunoSEQ sequencing was applied to naive, central memory and regulatory T cell samples, giving an average of roughly 3.5 million total reads per sample. After sorted cells were lysed in RLT buffer, RNA was extracted with DNase-treated RNeasy Micro or Mini kits, with the choice depending on cell number. Each cell subset was processed on its own to prevent cross-contamination, while patient and healthy donor samples were processed together. The immunoSEQ multiplex PCR was used to amplify TCRB sequences from cDNA, yielding 87-bp fragments that span the CDR3 region. Sequencing of the amplicons was done on the Illumina HiSeq platform. The paper's processing steps were these. PCR bias was corrected computationally using synthetic template baselines, and reads within Hamming distance 2 were collapsed, with unmergeable singletons discarded. By aligning reads against IMGT, V, D and J genes, CDR3 length, and insertions or deletions at six rearrangement sites were assigned. Within each subset, clonotype counts were normalized to sorted cell number, after which true diversity and Gini coefficients were computed with the tcR R package. Repertoire sharing was quantified using the overlap coefficient calculated on TCRB nucleotide sequences. Out-of-frame TCRB sequences from naive cells were analyzed to stand in for the pre-selection repertoire. The table comes from immuneACCESS by way of TCRdb, which keeps in-frame sequences with V and J called. Part of the clones is missing from these tables; in studies checked, under half for an unresolved V gene and the rest for unknown reasons. D and trimming come from the DNA, and the V and J calls and clone size come from that table. A total of 600,000 to 700,000 clones appear in this sample, around an eighth of them only once. Approximately 0.022% of the sample lies in the top ten.

This clone appeared a few times. It has no known antigen specificity. No base-level quality is on record; no much larger clone is a single base apart. Each donor gave one peripheral blood draw, averaging roughly 100 mL, which was collected into heparinised tubes. A BD FACSAria II and a panel including CD45RO, CCR7, CD25, CD127, CD95 and CD27 were used to sort naive, central memory, regulatory and stem cell-like memory CD4+ T cells. Purity was above 95% for every sorted population. Right away, PBMCs were isolated by Lymphoprep density gradient centrifugation and were stained directly, with no culture step. Samples were stained and sorted in pairs, with one healthy donor and one patient per experiment, so that batch effects were minimized. Overall results and qualifications from the work: Patients with type 1 diabetes made fewer insertions and deleted more nucleotides at VDJ recombination sites, implying thymic rearrangement abnormalities. Because small numbers of individuals were included in the HLA sub-analyses, any influence of HLA type on TCRB rearrangement was left unresolved. PCR might favor shorter templates, but patient and control samples were amplified and corrected together, so any skew would affect both groups equally. Because cDNA was sequenced instead of genomic DNA, activated cells with high expression could be over-represented, although the groups did not differ in activation or CD3 levels. Naive, central memory and regulatory TCRB repertoires appeared more similar among patients than among healthy donors. In all four CD4+ subsets, TCRB CDR3 length was moderately but significantly shorter in type 1 diabetes patients.

The chain was built from TRBV28 and TRBJ2-5; the D gene cannot be named for sure. Sequences were obtained from naive CD4+ T cells from blood. The label giving this sample's cell subset or site can be read as: true naive CD4+ T cells. This TCR was recovered from a man aged 18 to 30 with type 1 diabetes. The bases read TGTGCCAGCAGTTTAGTGGGGTCGCAAGAGACCCAGTACTTC. This codes for CASSLVGSQETQYF.